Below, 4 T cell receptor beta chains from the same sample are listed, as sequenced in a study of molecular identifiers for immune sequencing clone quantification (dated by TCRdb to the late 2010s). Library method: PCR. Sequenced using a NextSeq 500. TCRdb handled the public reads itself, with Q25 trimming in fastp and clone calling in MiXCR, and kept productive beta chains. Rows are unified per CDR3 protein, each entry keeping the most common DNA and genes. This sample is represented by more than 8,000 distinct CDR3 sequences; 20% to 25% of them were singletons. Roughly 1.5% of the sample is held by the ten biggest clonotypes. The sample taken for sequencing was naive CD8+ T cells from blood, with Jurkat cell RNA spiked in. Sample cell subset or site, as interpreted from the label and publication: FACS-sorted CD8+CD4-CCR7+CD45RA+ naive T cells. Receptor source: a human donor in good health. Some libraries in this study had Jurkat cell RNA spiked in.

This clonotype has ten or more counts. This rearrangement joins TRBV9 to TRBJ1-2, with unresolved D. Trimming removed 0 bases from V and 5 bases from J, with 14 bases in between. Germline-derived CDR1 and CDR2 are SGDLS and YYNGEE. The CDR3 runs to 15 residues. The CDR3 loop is CASSVGVTLYYGYTF. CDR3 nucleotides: TGTGCCAGCAGCGTAGGAGTTACACTTTATTATGGCTACACCTTC. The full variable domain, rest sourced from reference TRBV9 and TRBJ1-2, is DSGVTQTPKHLITATGQRVTLRCSPRSGDLSVYWYQQSLDQGLQFLIQYYNGEERAKGNILERFSAQQFPDLHSELNLSSLELGDSALYFCASSVGVTLYYGYTFGSGTRLTVV.

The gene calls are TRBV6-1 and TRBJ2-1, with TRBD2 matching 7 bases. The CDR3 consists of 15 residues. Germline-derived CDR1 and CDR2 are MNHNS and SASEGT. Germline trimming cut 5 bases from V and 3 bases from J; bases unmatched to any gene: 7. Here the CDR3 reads CASSKSSGDYNEQFF. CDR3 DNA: TGTGCCAGCAGTAAATCTAGCGGCGACTACAATGAGCAGTTCTTC.

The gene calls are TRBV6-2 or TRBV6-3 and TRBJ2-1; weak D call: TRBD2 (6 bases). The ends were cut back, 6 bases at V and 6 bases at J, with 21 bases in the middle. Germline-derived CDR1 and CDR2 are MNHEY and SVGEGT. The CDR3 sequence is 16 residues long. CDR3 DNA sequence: TGTGCCAGCAGCGCCCGAAGGACTGGCGGGGCCAATGAGCAGTTCTTC. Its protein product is CASSARRTGGANEQFF.

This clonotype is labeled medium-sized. CDR3 DNA: TGTGCCTGGAGTACCCCCCCAGTGTTCAGCGAGCAGTACTTC. This gives the protein CAWSTPPVFSEQYF. The chain joins TRBV30 to TRBJ2-7; no clear D gene. The CDR3 contains 14 residues. Trimming took off 2 bases at V and 6 bases at J, with 17 bases between the two ends. Per germline, CDR1 GTSNPN and CDR2 SVGIG (reference sequence). Drawing the rest from reference TRBV30 and TRBJ2-7, the complete variable domain is SQTIHQWPATLVQPVGSPLSLECTVEGTSNPNLYWYRQAAGRGLQLLFYSVGIGQISSEVPQNLSASRPQDRQFILSSKKLLLSDSGFYLCAWSTPPVFSEQYFGPGTRLTVT.